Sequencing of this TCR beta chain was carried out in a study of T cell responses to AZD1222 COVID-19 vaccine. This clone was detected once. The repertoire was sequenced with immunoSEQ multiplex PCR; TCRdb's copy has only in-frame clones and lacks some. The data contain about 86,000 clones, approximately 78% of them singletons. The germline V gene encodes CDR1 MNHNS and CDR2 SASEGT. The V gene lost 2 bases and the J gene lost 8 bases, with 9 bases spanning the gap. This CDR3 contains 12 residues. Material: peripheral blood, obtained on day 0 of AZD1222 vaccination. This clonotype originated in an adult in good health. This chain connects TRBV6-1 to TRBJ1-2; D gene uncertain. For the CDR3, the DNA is TGTGCCAGCAGTGAACCCTGGGTGGGCTACACCTTC. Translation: CASSEPWVGYTF.